This TCR beta chain was obtained from a study of OX40 agonist ivuxolimab in advanced cancers. J was trimmed by 7 bases and V by 5 bases; bases with no gene match: 3. CDR1 and CDR2 from the germline V gene are SGHTA and FQGNSA. The CDR3 consists of 14 residues. Patients were ruled out by autoimmune disease history or systemic immunosuppression. Blood got drawn at baseline, again on cycle 4 day 1, and then on cycle 7 day 1. Libraries were prepared by immunoSEQ multiplex PCR; TCRdb keeps only in-frame clonotypes and omits some of them. The sample has roughly 59,000 clones, approximately 88% seen once. As regards this clone: As yet, its antigen is unknown.

General study results and limits: The authors also found low normalized T-cell clonal expansion in some nonresponders.

The source is an adult with an advanced solid tumor such as melanoma, head and neck, liver or kidney cancer. The source material was CD4+ or CD8+ T cells sorted from blood, sampled in a trial of the OX40 agonist ivuxolimab. The V gene is TRBV7-2, the J gene TRBJ1-6; 9 bases are a match to TRBD1. This CDR3 reads CASSGGTGNSPLHF. The CDR3 DNA follows: TGTGCCAGCAGCGGAGGGACAGGGAATTCACCCCTCCACTTT.